The 17 T cell receptor beta chains listed next were all sequenced from one sample in a study of cytomegalovirus exposure and HLA in healthy donors. PCR amplification relied on 60 Vbeta primers (plus 13 Jbeta primers). Produced via immunoSEQ multiplex PCR; TCRdb's table is partial and in-frame only. The sample carries approximately 180,000 clones, 70% to 85% recorded once. Sequencing was done on a sample of PBMCs. The receptor source for this set is a man between 18 and 29 years old in good health and CMV-seronegative.

This clone was counted only a few times. The rearrangement links TRBV5-6 to TRBJ1-1; TRBD1 matches at 7 bases. CDR3 length equals 15 residues. Trimming removed 1 base from V and 4 bases from J; junction bases left unmatched: 7. Germline V gene lookup returns CDR1 SGHDT and CDR2 YYEEEE. In DNA, the CDR3 is TGTGCCAGCAGCTTGTACAGGACAGGAATCACTGAAGCTTTCTTT. The encoded protein is CASSLYRTGITEAFF.

J is TRBJ1-6 and V is TRBV6-6; D remains ambiguous. Germline lookup yields CDR1 MNHNY and CDR2 SVGAGI (reference sequence). Deletions cut 0 bases from V and 5 bases from J, with 8 bases between. This CDR3 contains 15 residues. CDR3 region: CASSYSKQNNSPLHF. Written as DNA, the CDR3 is TGTGCCAGCAGTTACTCGAAACAAAATAATTCACCCCTCCACTTT.

The chain couples TRBV28 to TRBJ2-3; tentatively, D is TRBD1 (5 bases). In germline, CDR1 is MDHEN, CDR2 SYDVKM. Trimming pared 9 bases from V and 0 bases from J, leaving 10 bases between. The CDR3 loop spans 13 amino acids. The CDR3 DNA reads TGTGCCAGTTGGACAACTAGCACAGATACGCAGTATTTT. Residues: CASWTTSTDTQYF.

The V and J genes are TRBV7-2 and TRBJ1-4; 7 nucleotides agree with TRBD1. This CDR3 region has 13 residues. V lost 4 bases and J lost 13; bases outside the gene matches: 9. Germline loops: CDR1 SGHTA, CDR2 FQGNSA. The CDR3 DNA is TGTGCCAGCAGCTACAAGCCAGGGGGTGGACTGTTTTTT. It translates to CASSYKPGGGLFF.

The rearrangement joins TRBV11-2 to TRBJ2-7, with 9 bases that match TRBD1. The CDR3 length is 16 residues. Germline V gene sequence: CDR1 SGHAT, CDR2 FQNNGV. V lost 5 bases, J lost 0 bases, and 8 bases stayed unmatched. CDR3 in amino acids: CASSPRGTGFSYEQYF. CDR3 DNA: TGTGCCAGCAGCCCCAGAGGGACAGGGTTCTCCTACGAGCAGTACTTC.

This sequence joins TRBV7-9 and TRBJ1-1; 9 bases map to TRBD1. The J segment lost 5 bases and the V segment lost 5 bases, leaving 15 bases of the junction unmatched. Germline CDR1 and CDR2: SEHNR and FQNEAQ (reference sequence). The CDR3 is 17 residues long. The CDR3 loop reads CASSTSGQGRSWTEAFF. The DNA of the CDR3 is TGTGCCAGCAGCACCTCTGGACAGGGGCGGTCGTGGACTGAAGCTTTCTTT.

The chain combines TRBV10-3 with TRBJ2-2; D may be TRBD1 (6 bases). The CDR3 covers 13 residues. V shed 6 bases and J shed 5 bases, with 10 bases lying between them. Per the germline V gene, CDR1 is ENHRY and CDR2 is SYGVKD. The CDR3 DNA is TGTGCCATCAGAGGACAGACTACCGGGGAGCTGTTTTTT. Protein product: CAIRGQTTGELFF.

This clone has a single count. The chain is built from TRBV9 and TRBJ1-2; 9 nucleotides agree with TRBD1. Germline V lookup: CDR1 SGDLS, CDR2 YYNGEE. The CDR3 is 11 residues long. After removal of 7 bases from V and 6 bases from J, the junction contained 1 base not matched to a gene. CDR3 bases: TGTGCCAGCGGGACAGGGAATGGCTACACCTTC. Its translation: CASGTGNGYTF.

The chain carries TRBV6-5 and TRBJ1-1; D gene uncertain. Germline lookup yields CDR1 MNHEY and CDR2 SVGAGI. V gave up 6 bases and J gave up 0 bases, with 11 bases separating them. The CDR3 sequence is 14 residues long. The CDR3 DNA sequence: TGTGCCAGCAGGCCCTATAGCATGAACACTGAAGCTTTCTTT. It specifies CASRPYSMNTEAFF.

This clone appeared a single time. The genes are TRBV7-8 and TRBJ2-3, with D perhaps matching TRBD2 (5 bases). Trimming stripped 2 bases from V and 6 bases from J, with 12 bases between. The CDR3 runs 14 residues. Germline values: CDR1 SGHVS, CDR2 FQNEAQ. The CDR3: CASSLKQRRDTQYF. CDR3 nucleotides: TGTGCCAGCAGCTTAAAACAGAGGAGGGATACGCAGTATTTT.

This clone was detected once. The V gene is TRBV28, the J gene TRBJ1-2; 7 positions match TRBD1. Germline assignment: CDR1 MDHEN and CDR2 SYDVKM. The CDR3 consists of 13 residues. V was pared by 5 bases and J by 7 bases, with 7 bases of the junction left unmatched. The CDR3 reads CASSHQDRVGYTF. The CDR3 region has the DNA TGTGCCAGCAGTCATCAAGACAGGGTTGGCTACACCTTC.

The chain combines TRBV21-1 with TRBJ2-7; the table calls TRBD1, which could not be checked here. TRBV21-1 is reported as a pseudogene. This CDR3 is built from 14 residues. This CDR3 is CASRQAAFSYEQYF. As DNA, the CDR3 is TGTGCCAGTAGACAGGCCGCTTTCTCCTACGAGCAGTACTTC.

The rearrangement links TRBV27 to TRBJ2-7; 7 nucleotides line up with TRBD2. With V trimmed by 6 bases and J by 5 bases, 13 bases remained unmatched. Germline CDR1 and CDR2: MNHEY and SMNVEV (reference sequence). The CDR3 spans 15 residues. CDR3 nucleotides: TGTGCCAGCAGCCGATACGGGGGGTCCTCGGACGAGCAGTACTTC. It codes for CASSRYGGSSDEQYF.

V usage is TRBV18 and J usage is TRBJ1-2, with TRBD1 as a possible D gene (5 bases). This CDR3 is 15 amino acids long. The ends were cut back, 2 bases at V and 8 bases at J, with 18 bases in the middle. Germline-derived CDR1 and CDR2 are KGHSH and LQKENI. The CDR3 DNA follows: TGTGCCAGCTCACCAGGGGCCAAAGGAGGGGACGGCTACACCTTC. Translated, it gives CASSPGAKGGDGYTF.

This chain connects TRBV30 to TRBJ1-1; 8 positions agree with TRBD1. The CDR3 runs 13 residues. Per germline, CDR1 GTSNPN and CDR2 SVGIG (reference sequence). V was pared by 0 bases and J by 4 bases, with 1 base of the junction left unmatched. The CDR3 DNA is TGTGCCTGGAGTGTAACAGGGGGCACTGAAGCTTTCTTT. The encoded protein is CAWSVTGGTEAFF.

The chain uses TRBV2 and TRBJ2-1; TRBD2 might be the D (6 bases). CDR1 is SNHLY and CDR2 is FYNNEI in the germline V gene. V was pared by 8 bases and J by 8 bases, with 25 bases between. The CDR3 runs 16 residues. The CDR3 nucleotides read TGTGCCAGCCTCCTCGCAGGCGGGGCGAATTCGGATGAGCAGTTCTTC. It translates to CASLLAGGANSDEQFF.

J is TRBJ2-7 and V is TRBV10-3, with TRBD2 matching 9 bases. The CDR3 runs to 14 residues. The V gene end was trimmed by 8 bases and the J gene end by 0 bases; junction bases not matched to a gene: 5. Germline V gene lookup returns CDR1 ENHRY and CDR2 SYGVKD. CDR3 DNA: TGTGCCATCGAAGAGACTAGCGGCTCCTACGAGCAGTACTTC. This translates into CAIEETSGSYEQYF.